This T cell receptor (beta chain) was sequenced for a study of blood T cells in healthy people across ages. Regarding the study as a whole: A strong correlation was found between TCR beta diversity and the percentage of naive T cells.

PCR was performed a second time for about 7 to 11 cycles using a sample-barcoded 5' primer and a J-beta primer mix. TCRdb independently ran MiXCR on the 5' RACE reads; one entry per CDR3 protein. The table has just under 900,000 distinct CDR3 sequences, around 30% seen once. Note on this clonotype: The antigen remains unidentified.

V lost 5 bases, J lost 3 bases, and 11 bases stayed unmatched. The germline V gene has CDR1 MNHNY and CDR2 SVGAGI (reference sequence). The CDR3 is 17 amino acids. This TCR derives from a woman aged 80 or older in good health. This rearrangement joins TRBV6-6 to TRBJ1-2; 11 nucleotides align to TRBD1. The sequencing input was blood. CDR3 sequence reads: CASSTGEDRGRDYGYTF. The CDR3 nucleotides read TGTGCCAGCAGTACGGGGGAGGACAGGGGGCGCGACTATGGCTACACCTTC.